This T cell receptor (beta chain) appears in the sequencing data of a study of blood T cell repertoires in COVID-19. Study information: The United States, Italy and Spain provided the acute and convalescent COVID-19 samples. PBMCs, B-cell-depleted T cells, or T cells were the source of the cDNA or gDNA that made up the material.

Germline V gene data show CDR1 as LGHDT and CDR2 as YNNKEL (reference sequence). Losses at the gene ends were 4 bases for V and 0 bases for J; bases not matched to a gene: 1. The CDR3 loop spans 15 amino acids. With respect to this clone: Distinct nucleotide sequences in the sample also encode this CDR3.

Seattle patient enrollment occurred during active infection, with longitudinal follow-up thereafter. Assay used: immunoSEQ multiplex PCR; TCRdb lists only in-frame clones, some missing. The table has a few hundred thousand clones, 75% to 95% seen once. This sequence was found in a woman aged 25 to 39 with COVID-19, enrolled during active disease. The material sequenced was peripheral blood. V is TRBV3-1 (or the pseudogene TRBV3-2) and J is TRBJ2-1; TRBD2 aligns across 9 bases. In DNA form, the CDR3 reads TGTGCCAGCAGCCTTAGCGGGAGCTCCTACAATGAGCAGTTCTTC. It codes for CASSLSGSSYNEQFF.